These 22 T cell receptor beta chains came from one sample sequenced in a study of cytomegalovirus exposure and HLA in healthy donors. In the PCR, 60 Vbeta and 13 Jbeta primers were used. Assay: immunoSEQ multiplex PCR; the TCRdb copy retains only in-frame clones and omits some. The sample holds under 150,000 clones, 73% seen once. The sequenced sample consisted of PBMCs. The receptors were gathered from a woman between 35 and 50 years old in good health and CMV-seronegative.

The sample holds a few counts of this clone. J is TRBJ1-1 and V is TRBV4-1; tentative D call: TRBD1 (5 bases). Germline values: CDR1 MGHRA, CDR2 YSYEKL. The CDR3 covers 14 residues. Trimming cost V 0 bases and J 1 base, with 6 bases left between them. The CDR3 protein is CASSQERGNTEAFF. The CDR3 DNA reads TGCGCCAGCAGCCAAGAAAGGGGGAACACTGAAGCTTTCTTT.

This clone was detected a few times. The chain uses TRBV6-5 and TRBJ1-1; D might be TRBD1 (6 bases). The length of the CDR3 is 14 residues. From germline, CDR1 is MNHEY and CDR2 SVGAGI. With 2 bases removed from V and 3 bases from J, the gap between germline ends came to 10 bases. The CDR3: CASSYQTGDTEAFF. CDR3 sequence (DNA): TGTGCCAGCAGTTACCAGACAGGAGACACTGAAGCTTTCTTT.

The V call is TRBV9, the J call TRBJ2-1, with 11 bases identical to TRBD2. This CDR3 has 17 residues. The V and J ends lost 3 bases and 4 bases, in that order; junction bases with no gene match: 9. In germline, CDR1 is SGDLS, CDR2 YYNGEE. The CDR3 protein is CASSGRLAGHTYNEQFF. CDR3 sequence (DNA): TGTGCCAGCAGCGGGCGACTAGCGGGGCACACATACAATGAGCAGTTCTTC.

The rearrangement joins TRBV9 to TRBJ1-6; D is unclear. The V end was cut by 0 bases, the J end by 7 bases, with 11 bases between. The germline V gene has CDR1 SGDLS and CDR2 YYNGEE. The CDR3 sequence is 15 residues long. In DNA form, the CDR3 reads TGTGCCAGCAGCGTAGATGGAGGATTAAATTCACCCCTCCACTTT. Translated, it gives CASSVDGGLNSPLHF.

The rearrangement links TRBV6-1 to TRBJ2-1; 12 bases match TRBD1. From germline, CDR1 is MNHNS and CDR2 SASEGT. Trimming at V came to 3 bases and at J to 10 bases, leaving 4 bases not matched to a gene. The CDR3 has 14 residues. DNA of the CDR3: TGTGCCAGCAGTGACCGGGACAGGGGGCGCGAGCAGTTCTTC. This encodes CASSDRDRGREQFF.

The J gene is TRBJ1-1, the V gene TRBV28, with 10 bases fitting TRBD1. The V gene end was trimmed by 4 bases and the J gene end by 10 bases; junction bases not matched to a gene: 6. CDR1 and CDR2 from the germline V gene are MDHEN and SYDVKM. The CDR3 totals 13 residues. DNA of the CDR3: TGTGCCAGCAGTTCAGACAGGGGGCTGTTAGCTTTCTTT. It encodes CASSSDRGLLAFF.

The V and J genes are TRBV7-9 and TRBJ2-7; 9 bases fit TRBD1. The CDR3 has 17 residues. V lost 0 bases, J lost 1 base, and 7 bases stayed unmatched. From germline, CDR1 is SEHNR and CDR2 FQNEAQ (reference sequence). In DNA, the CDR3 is TGTGCCAGCAGCTTAGCTTTTGGGGACAGGGTTTCCTACGAGCAGTACTTC. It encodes CASSLAFGDRVSYEQYF.

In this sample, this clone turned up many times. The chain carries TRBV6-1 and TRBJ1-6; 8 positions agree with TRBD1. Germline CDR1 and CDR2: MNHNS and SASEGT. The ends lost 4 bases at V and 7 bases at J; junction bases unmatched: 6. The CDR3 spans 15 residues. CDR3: CASSGQGASNSPLHF. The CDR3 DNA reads TGTGCCAGCAGTGGGCAGGGGGCTTCCAATTCACCCCTCCACTTT.

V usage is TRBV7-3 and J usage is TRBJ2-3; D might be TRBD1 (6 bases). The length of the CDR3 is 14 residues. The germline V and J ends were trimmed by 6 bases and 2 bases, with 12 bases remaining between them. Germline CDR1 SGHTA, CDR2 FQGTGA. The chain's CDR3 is CASSRNRATDTQYF. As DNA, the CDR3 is TGTGCCAGCAGTCGCAACAGGGCCACAGATACGCAGTATTTT. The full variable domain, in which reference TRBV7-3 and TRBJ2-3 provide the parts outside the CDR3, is GAGVSQTPSNKVTEKGKYVELRCDPISGHTALYWYRQSLGQGPEFLIYFQGTGAADDSGLPNDRFFAVRPEGSVSTLKIQRTERGDSAVYLCASSRNRATDTQYFGPGTRLTVL.

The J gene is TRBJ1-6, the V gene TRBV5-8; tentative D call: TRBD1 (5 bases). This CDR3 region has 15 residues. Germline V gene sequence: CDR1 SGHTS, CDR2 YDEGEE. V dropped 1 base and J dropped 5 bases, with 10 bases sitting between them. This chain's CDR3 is CASSLLHRNNSPLHF. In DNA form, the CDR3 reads TGTGCCAGCAGCTTGCTTCACAGGAATAATTCACCCCTCCACTTT.

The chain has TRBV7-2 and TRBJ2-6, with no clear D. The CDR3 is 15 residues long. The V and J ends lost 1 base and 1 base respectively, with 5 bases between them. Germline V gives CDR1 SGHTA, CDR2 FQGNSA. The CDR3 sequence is CASSLEPSGANVLTF. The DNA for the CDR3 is TGTGCCAGCAGCTTAGAGCCGTCTGGGGCCAACGTCCTGACTTTC.

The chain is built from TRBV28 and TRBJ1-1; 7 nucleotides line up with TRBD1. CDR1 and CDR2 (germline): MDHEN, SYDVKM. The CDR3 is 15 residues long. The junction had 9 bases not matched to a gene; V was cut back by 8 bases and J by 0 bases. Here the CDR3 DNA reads TGTGCCAGCTACACCTGGACAGGATTGAACACTGAAGCTTTCTTT. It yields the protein CASYTWTGLNTEAFF.

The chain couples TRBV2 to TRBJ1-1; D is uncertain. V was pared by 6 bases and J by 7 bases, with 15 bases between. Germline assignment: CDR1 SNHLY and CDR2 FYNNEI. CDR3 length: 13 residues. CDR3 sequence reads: CASRREQLGEAFF. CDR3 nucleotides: TGTGCCAGCAGACGGGAACAACTGGGTGAAGCTTTCTTT.

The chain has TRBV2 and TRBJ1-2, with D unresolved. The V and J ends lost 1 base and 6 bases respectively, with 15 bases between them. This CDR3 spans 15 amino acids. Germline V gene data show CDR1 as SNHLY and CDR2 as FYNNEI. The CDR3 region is CASSEGGGKGNGYTF. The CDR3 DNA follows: TGTGCCAGCAGTGAAGGTGGAGGGAAGGGAAATGGCTACACCTTC.

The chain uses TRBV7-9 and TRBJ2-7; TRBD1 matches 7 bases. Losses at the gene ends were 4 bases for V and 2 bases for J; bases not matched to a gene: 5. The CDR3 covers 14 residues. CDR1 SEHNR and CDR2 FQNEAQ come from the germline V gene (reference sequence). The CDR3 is CASSSQTGPYEQYV. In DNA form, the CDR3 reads TGTGCCAGCAGCTCCCAGACAGGGCCCTACGAGCAGTACGTC.

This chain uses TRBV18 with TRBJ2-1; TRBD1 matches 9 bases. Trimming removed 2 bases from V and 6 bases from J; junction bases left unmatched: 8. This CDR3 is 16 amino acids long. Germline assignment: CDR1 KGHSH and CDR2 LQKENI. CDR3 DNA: TGTGCCAGCTCACCAGTACCGGGACAGGGTTTCAATGAGCAGTTCTTC. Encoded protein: CASSPVPGQGFNEQFF. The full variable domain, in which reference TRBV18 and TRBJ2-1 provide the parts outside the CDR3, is NAGVMQNPRHLVRRRGQEARLRCSPMKGHSHVYWYRQLPEEGLKFMVYLQKENIIDESGMPKERFSAEFPKEGPSILRIQQVVRGDSAAYFCASSPVPGQGFNEQFFGPGTRLTVL.

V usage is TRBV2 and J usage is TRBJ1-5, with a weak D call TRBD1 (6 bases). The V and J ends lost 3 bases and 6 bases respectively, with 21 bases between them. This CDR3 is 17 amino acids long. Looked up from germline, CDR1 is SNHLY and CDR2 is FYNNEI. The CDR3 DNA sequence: TGTGCCAGCAGTGAGGGGCTCCGGACAGCGGCGAGTCAGCCCCAGCATTTT. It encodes CASSEGLRTAASQPQHF. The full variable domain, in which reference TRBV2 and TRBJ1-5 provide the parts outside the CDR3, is EPEVTQTPSHQVTQMGQEVILRCVPISNHLYFYWYRQILGQKVEFLVSFYNNEISEKSEIFDDQFSVERPDGSNFTLKIRSTKLEDSAMYFCASSEGLRTAASQPQHFGDGTRLSIL.

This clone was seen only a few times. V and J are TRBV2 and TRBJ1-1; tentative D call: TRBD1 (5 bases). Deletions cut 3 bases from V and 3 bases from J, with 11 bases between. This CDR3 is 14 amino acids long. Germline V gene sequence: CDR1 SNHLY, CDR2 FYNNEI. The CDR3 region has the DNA TGTGCCAGCAGTGAGGTCAGGGTTGACACTGAAGCTTTCTTT. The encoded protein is CASSEVRVDTEAFF.

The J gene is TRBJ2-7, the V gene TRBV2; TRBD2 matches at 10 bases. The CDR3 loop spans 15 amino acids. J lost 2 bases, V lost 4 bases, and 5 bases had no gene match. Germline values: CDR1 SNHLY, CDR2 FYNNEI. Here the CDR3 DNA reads TGTGCCAGCAGTGCTAGCGGGGGAGCTGCCTACGAGCAGTACGTC. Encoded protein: CASSASGGAAYEQYV.

The CDR3 bases are TGTGCTAGTGGCTATCCCAATGAGCAGTTCTTC. Translation gives CASGYPNEQFF. The V call is TRBV12-5, the J call TRBJ2-1, with D unresolved. The V gene lost 6 bases and the J gene lost 6 bases, with 6 bases spanning the gap. The CDR3 has 11 residues. The germline gives CDR1 LGHNT, CDR2 FRNRAP.

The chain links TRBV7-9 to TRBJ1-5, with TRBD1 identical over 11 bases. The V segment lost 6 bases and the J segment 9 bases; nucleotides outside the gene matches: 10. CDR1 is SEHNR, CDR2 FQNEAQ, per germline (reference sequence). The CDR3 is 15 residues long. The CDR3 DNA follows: TGTGCCAGCAGGATCGGGACAGGGGGACAGGCGCCCCAGCATTTT. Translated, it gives CASRIGTGGQAPQHF.

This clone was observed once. The CDR3 sequence: CASSFLTGTDSGNTIYF. The DNA of the CDR3 is TGTGCCAGCAGCTTTTTGACAGGGACAGACTCTGGAAACACCATATATTTT. This chain links TRBV7-8 with TRBJ1-3, with 7 nucleotides matching TRBD1. The V gene's germline CDR1 is SGHVS and CDR2 FQNEAQ. CDR3 size: 17 residues. V gave up 3 bases and J gave up 0 bases; unmatched junction bases: 8.